This T cell receptor beta chain was observed in a study of cytomegalovirus exposure and HLA in healthy donors. Study findings and constraints: In a later analysis, a genetic analysis reported fewer productive-TCR N-insertions in an Asian-associated ancestry cluster than the cohort average.

In the PCR, 60 Vbeta and 13 Jbeta primers were used. Assay: immunoSEQ multiplex PCR; the TCRdb copy retains only in-frame clones and omits some. The sample has fewer than 120,000 clones, about 80% seen once. The CDR3 is made up of 14 amino acids. CDR1 and CDR2 from the germline V gene are SEHNR and FQNEAQ (reference sequence). V was pared by 4 bases and J by 6 bases, with 13 bases between. The table lists this clone with a few counts. Its antigen is as yet unknown. Material for sequencing was PBMCs. The rearrangement uses TRBV7-9 and TRBJ1-5; weak D call: TRBD1 (6 bases). The sequence was collected from a man between 25 and 39 years old in good health and CMV-seropositive. Written as DNA, the CDR3 is TGTGCCAGCAGCTCCCCAGGGGCGGGTCAGCCCCAGCATTTT. Translation gives CASSSPGAGQPQHF.